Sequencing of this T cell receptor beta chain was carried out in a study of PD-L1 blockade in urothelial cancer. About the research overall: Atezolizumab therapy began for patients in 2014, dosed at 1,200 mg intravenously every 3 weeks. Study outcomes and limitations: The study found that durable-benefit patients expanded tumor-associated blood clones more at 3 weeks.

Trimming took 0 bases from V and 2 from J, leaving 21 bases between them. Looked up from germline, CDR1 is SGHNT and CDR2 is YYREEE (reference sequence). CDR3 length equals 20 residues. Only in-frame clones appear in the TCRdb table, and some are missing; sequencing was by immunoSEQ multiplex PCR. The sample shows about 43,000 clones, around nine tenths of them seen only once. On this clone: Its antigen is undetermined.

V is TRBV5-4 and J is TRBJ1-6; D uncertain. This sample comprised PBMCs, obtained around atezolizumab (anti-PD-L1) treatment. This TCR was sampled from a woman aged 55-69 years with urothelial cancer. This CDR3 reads CASSLGCGHLREPYNSPLHF. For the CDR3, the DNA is TGTGCCAGCAGCTTGGGTTGCGGGCACTTGAGGGAACCCTATAATTCACCCCTCCACTTT.